What follows is one T cell receptor (beta chain) and its context. The antigen is not known. This entry comes from a study of T-cell reconstitution after alpha-beta-depleted transplantation in children. The TCRbeta library incorporated unique molecular identifiers. MiXCR, run by TCRdb on the PCR reads, gives a single entry per CDR3 protein. The sample consists of a few hundred thousand distinct CDR3 sequences, around 7.1% of them appearing once. General study points: At around two months after transplant, the alpha-beta T cells were reportedly derived from several hundred expanded clones that came from non-depleted graft cells. High day-60 TCRbeta diversity in some patients came from surviving recipient T cells and thymic progenitors. T-cell counts and diversity were attributed mostly to newly produced T cells one year after transplant.

Material: peripheral blood, obtained 360 days after TCRalphabeta/CD19-depleted stem cell transplant. This receptor was identified in a female patient aged 2 to 10 who had a stem cell transplant for Fanconi anemia, so the T cells may come from the graft donor.

As DNA, the CDR3 is TGTGCCAGCAGTCCGGTAGCCGCTACCTACGAGCAGTACTTC. This gives the protein CASSPVAATYEQYF. The rearrangement joins TRBV28 to TRBJ2-7; D not certain. The CDR3 has 14 residues. The germline V and J ends were trimmed by 5 bases and 2 bases, with 13 bases remaining between them. The V gene's germline CDR1 is MDHEN and CDR2 SYDVKM.